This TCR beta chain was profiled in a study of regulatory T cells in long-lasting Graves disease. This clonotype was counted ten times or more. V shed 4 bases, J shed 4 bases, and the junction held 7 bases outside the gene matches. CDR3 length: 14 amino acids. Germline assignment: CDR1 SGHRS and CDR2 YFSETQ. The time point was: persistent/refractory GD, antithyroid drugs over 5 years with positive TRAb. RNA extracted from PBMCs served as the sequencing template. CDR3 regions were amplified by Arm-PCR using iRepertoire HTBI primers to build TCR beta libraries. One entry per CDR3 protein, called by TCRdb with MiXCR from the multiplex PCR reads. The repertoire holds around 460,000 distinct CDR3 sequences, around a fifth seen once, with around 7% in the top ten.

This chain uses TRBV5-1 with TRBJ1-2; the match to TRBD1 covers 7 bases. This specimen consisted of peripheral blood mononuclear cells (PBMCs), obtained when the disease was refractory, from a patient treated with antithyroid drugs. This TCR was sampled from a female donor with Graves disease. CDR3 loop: CASSLTGDSYGYTF. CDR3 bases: TGCGCCAGCAGCCTTACCGGGGACAGCTATGGCTACACCTTC.